This paragraph reports one T cell receptor (beta chain). What it binds is unknown. Profiled with immunoSEQ multiplex PCR; TCRdb holds only in-frame clones, not every one. The sample has tens of thousands of clones; 72% are singletons. Ipilimumab CTLA-4 blockade and focal radiation were given to patients with chemo-refractory metastatic non-small-cell lung cancer. These data originate in a study of radiotherapy plus CTLA-4 blockade in lung cancer. V lost 4 bases, J lost 5 bases, and 5 bases stayed unmatched. Germline CDR1 and CDR2: SGHTA and FQGNSA. This CDR3 is 14 amino acids long. Notes on the study in general: Expansion of tumor-derived TCR clones was observed in blood after radiotherapy plus ipilimumab.

The clonotype was recovered from a human donor with non-small cell lung cancer who had stable disease on radiotherapy plus ipilimumab. The gene calls are TRBV7-2 and TRBJ1-1; 9 bases fit TRBD1. Sample: peripheral blood, taken from a patient treated with radiotherapy plus ipilimumab. For the CDR3, the DNA is TGTGCCAGCAGCTCGAGACAGGGGGGGACTGAAGCTTTCTTT. Translation gives CASSSRQGGTEAFF.